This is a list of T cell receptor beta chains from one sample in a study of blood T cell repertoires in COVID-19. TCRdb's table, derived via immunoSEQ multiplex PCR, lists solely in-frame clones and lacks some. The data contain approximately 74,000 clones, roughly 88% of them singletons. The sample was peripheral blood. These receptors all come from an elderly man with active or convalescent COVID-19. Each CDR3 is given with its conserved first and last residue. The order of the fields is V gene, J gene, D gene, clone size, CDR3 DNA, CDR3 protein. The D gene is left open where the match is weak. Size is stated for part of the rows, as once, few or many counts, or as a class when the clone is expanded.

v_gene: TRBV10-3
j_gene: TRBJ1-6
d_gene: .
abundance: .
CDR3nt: TGTGCCATCAGTGAGCGGGGGGCCGGTTCACCCCTCCACTTT
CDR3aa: CAISERGAGSPLHF

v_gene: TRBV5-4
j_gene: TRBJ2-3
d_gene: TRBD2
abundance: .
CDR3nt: TGTGCCAGCAGCAGTCAGGGGAGCGGGGGAATCACAGATACGCAGTATTTT
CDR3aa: CASSSQGSGGITDTQYF

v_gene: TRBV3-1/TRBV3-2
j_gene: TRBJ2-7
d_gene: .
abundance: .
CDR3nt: TGTGCCAGCAGCCAACCACTCTCCTACGAGCAGTACTTC
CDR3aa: CASSQPLSYEQYF

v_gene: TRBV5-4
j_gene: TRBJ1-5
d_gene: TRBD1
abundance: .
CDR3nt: TGTGCCAGCACCAGGGACAGGGAAAATAGCAATCAGCCCCAGCATTTT
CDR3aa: CASTRDRENSNQPQHF

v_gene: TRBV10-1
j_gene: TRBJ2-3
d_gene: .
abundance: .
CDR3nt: TGCGCCAGCAGTGAGTCGGGGCGAGATACGCAGTATTTT
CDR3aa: CASSESGRDTQYF

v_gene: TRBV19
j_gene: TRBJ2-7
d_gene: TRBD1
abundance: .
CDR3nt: TGTGCCAGTAGTCGCACCCATTCAGGGGGAGTTTACGAGCAGTACTTC
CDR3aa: CASSRTHSGGVYEQYF

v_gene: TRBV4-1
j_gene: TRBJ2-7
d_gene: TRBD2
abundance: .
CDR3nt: TGCGCCAGCAGCCAAGATCGGACATCCGGGACTAGCGGGAGCGAGCAGTACTTC
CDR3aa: CASSQDRTSGTSGSEQYF

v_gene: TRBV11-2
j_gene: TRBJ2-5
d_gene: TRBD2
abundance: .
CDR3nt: TGTGCCAGCAGCTTAGTCCGGCGGGGGGAGACCCAGTACTTC
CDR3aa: CASSLVRRGETQYF

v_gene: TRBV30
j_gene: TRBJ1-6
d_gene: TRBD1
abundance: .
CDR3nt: TGTGCCTGGACTACCGTCTCCGGGACAGGGGTACCCCTCCACTTT
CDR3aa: CAWTTVSGTGVPLHF

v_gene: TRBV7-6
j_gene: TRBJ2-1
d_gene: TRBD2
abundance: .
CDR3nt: TGTGCCAGCAGCTTATTGTGGGGGGGGTACAATGAGCAGTTCTTC
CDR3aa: CASSLLWGGYNEQFF

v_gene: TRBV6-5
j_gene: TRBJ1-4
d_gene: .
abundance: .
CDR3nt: TGTGCCAGCACGGAGTCTGCGTCAACTAATGAAAAACTGTTTTTT
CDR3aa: CASTESASTNEKLFF

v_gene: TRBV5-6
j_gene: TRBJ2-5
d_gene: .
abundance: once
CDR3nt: TGTGCCAGCAGCTCGCCGGTTAGTCGAGAGACCCAGTACTTC
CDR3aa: CASSSPVSRETQYF

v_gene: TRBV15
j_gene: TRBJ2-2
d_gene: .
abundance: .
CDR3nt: TGTGCCACCAGCTCGGTTACCACCGGGGAGCTGTTTTTT
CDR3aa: CATSSVTTGELFF

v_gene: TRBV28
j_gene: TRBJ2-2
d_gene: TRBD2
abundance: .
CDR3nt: TGTGCCAGCAACCTGGGGGGGGTCTTCACCGGGGAGCTGTTTTTT
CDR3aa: CASNLGGVFTGELFF

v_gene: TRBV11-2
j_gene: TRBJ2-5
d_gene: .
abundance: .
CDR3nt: TGTGCCAGCAGCCGGCGGCGGGGCAAGGGGGAGACCCAGTACTTC
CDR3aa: CASSRRRGKGETQYF

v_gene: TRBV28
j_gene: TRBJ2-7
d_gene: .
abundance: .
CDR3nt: TGTGCCAGCAGTGAATACTCCAGGGACTACGAGCAGTACTTC
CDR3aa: CASSEYSRDYEQYF

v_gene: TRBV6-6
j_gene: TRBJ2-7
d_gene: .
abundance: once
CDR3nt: TGTGCCAGCAGTTACAGAGTAAAACCCTACGAGCAGTACTTC
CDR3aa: CASSYRVKPYEQYF

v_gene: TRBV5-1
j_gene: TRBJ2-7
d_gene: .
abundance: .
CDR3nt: TGCGCCAGCAGCAACGGACAAAGCTCCTACGAGCAGTACTTC
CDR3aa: CASSNGQSSYEQYF

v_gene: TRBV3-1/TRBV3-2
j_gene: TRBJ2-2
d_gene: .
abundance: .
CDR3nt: TGTGCCAGCAGCCAAGGTAACAACGCGAACACCGGGGAGCTGTTTTTT
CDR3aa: CASSQGNNANTGELFF

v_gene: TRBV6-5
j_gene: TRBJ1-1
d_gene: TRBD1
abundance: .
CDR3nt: TGTGCCAGCAGTTACTCGAGACAGGGGAACACTGAAGCTTTCTTT
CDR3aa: CASSYSRQGNTEAFF

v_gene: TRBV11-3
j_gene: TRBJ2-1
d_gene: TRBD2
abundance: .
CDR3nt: TGTGCCAGCAGCCCTGGACTAGCGGCATACAATGAGCAGTTCTTC
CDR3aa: CASSPGLAAYNEQFF

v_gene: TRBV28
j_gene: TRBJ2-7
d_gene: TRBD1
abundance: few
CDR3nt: TGTGCCAGCAGTTTCCGACAGGGGGGCGAGCAGTACTTC
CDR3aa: CASSFRQGGEQYF

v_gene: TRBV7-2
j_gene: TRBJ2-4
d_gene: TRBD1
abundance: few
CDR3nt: TGTGCCAGCAGCCCCAGGGACAGGGTCATTTCTAAAAACATTCAGTACTTC
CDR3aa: CASSPRDRVISKNIQYF

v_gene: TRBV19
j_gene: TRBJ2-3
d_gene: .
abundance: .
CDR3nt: TGTGCCAGCGCCCGGGGGGCTAGCACAGATACGCAGTATTTT
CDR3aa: CASARGASTDTQYF

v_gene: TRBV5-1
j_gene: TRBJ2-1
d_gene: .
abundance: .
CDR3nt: TGCGCCAGCAGGAGGGGGACTACGAATGAGCAGTTCTTC
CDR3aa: CASRRGTTNEQFF

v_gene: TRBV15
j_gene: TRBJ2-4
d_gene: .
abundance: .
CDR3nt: TGTGCCACCAGCAGACCGATAAAGGGGGCCAAAAACATTCAGTACTTC
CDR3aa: CATSRPIKGAKNIQYF

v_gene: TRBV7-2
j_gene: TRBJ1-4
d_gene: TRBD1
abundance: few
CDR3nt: TGTGCCAGCAGCTACGGACAGGGCGATAACGAAAAACTGTTTTTT
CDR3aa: CASSYGQGDNEKLFF

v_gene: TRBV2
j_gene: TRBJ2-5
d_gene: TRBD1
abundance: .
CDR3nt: TGTGCCAGCAGTAAACAGGGGGCGGGGGAGACCCAGTACTTC
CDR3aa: CASSKQGAGETQYF

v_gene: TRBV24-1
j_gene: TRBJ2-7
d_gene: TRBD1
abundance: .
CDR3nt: TGTGCCACCACCCCGGACAGGCCCTTCTACGAGCAGTACTTC
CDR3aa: CATTPDRPFYEQYF

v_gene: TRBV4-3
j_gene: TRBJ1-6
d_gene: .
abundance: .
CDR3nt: TGCGCCAGCAGCCAAGAAGAGAGCTCCTATAATTCACCCCTCCACTTT
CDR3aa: CASSQEESSYNSPLHF

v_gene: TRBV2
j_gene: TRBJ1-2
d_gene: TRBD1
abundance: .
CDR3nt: TGTGCCAGCAGTGAGGGACAGGCCCCCAACTATGGCTACACCTTC
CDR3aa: CASSEGQAPNYGYTF

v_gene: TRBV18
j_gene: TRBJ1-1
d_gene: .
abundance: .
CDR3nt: TGTGCCAGCTCACCACCGCCGGCGGGGAACACTGAAGCTTTCTTT
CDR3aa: CASSPPPAGNTEAFF

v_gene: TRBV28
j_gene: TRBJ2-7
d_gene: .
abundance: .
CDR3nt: TGTGCCAGCAGCATACTCGGGACATCCTACGAGCAGTACTTC
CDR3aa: CASSILGTSYEQYF

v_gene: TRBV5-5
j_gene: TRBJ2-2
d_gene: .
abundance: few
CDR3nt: TGTGCCAGCAGCTTCAGGGGGACTGCGAACACCGGGGAGCTGTTTTTT
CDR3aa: CASSFRGTANTGELFF

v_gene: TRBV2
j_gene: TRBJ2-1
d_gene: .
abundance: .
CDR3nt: TGTGCCAGCAGTAGCGGGTTGGGGTACAATGAGCAGTTCTTC
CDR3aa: CASSSGLGYNEQFF

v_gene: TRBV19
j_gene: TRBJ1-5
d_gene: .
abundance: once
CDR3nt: TGTGCCAGTAGTATAGTTAGCGGGAATCAGCCCCAGCATTTT
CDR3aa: CASSIVSGNQPQHF

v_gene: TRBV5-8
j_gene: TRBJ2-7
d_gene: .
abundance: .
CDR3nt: TGTGCCAGCACCCCTAAGACAGGTACCTACGAGCAGTACTTC
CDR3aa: CASTPKTGTYEQYF

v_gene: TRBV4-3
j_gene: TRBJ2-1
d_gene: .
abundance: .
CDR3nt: TGCGCCAGCAGCCAAGGTAAATTAGCCGGAGCCCAGCAGTTCTTC
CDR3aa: CASSQGKLAGAQQFF

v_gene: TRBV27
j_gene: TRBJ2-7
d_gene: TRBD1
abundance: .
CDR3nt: TGTGCCAGCAGTTACAGGGGCGACGGATACGAGCAGTACTTC
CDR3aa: CASSYRGDGYEQYF

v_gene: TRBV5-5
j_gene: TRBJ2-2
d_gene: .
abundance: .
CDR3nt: TGTGCCAGCAGCTTTAACAGGGCTGCGAACACCGGGGAGCTGTTTTTT
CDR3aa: CASSFNRAANTGELFF

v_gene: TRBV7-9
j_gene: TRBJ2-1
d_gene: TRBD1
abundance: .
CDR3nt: TGTGCCAGCAGCGATAACCGACAGGGGAAGCTGCACAATGAGCAGTTCTTC
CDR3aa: CASSDNRQGKLHNEQFF

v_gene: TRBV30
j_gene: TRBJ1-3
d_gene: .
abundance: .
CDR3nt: TGTGCCTGGAGTGTACTCGGCTCTGGAAACACCATATATTTT
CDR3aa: CAWSVLGSGNTIYF

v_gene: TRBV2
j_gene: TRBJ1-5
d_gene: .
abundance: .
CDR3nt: TGTGCCAGCAGTGAACAGGGGAGCAATCAGCCCCAGCATTTT
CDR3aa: CASSEQGSNQPQHF

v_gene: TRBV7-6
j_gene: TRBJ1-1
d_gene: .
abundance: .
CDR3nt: TGTGCCAGCAGCCCGGGGGAGGCATCGTCTGAAGCTTTCTTT
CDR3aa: CASSPGEASSEAFF

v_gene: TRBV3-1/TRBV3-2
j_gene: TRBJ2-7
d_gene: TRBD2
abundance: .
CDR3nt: TGTGCCAGCAGCCAGCCGGGACTAGCGGGGGTCGCCGAGCAGTACTTC
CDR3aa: CASSQPGLAGVAEQYF

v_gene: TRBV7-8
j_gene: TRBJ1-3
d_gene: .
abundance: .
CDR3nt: TGTGCCAGCAGCCCAGGAAGCTCTGGAAACACCATATATTTT
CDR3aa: CASSPGSSGNTIYF

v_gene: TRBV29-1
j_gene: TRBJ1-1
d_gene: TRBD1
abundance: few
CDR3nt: TGCAGCGTTCTAGGACAGGGGAACACTGAAGCTTTCTTT
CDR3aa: CSVLGQGNTEAFF

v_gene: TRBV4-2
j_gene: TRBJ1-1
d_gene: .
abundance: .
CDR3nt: TGTGCCAGCAGCCAGGGGGCAGACTCTGAAGCTTTCTTT
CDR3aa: CASSQGADSEAFF

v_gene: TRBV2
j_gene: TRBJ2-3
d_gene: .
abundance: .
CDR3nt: TGTGCCAGCAGTAGGACAACTAGCACAGATACGCAGTATTTT
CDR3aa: CASSRTTSTDTQYF

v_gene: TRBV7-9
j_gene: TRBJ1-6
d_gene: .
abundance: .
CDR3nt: TGTGCCAGCAGCTCTACAGGGTCCGCACCCCTCCACTTT
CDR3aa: CASSSTGSAPLHF

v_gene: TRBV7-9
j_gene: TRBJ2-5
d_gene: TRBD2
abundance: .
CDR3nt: TGTGCCAGCAGCTTAGCCGGGGCTAGCGGACAAGAGACCCAGTACTTC
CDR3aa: CASSLAGASGQETQYF

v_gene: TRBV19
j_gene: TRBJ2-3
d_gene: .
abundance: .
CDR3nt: TGTGCCAGTACCAGCAGGGGCAGCACAGATACGCAGTATTTT
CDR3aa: CASTSRGSTDTQYF

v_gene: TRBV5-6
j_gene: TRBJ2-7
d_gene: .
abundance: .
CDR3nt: TGTGCCAGCAGCAAAATGGACAGCTGGGGTAGCGAGCAGTACTTC
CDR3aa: CASSKMDSWGSEQYF